This record covers a single TCR beta chain. As yet, its antigen is unknown. RNA transcripts yielded amplified TCR beta CDR3 regions. Second-round multiplex PCR followed a first-round RT-PCR using HTBI primers. TCRdb reprocessed the multiplex PCR reads via MiXCR and lists one record per CDR3 protein. The sample shows almost 750,000 distinct CDR3 sequences, approximately 40% of them seen only once. This sample is part of a study of Graves' ophthalmopathy and Graves' hyperthyroidism. Study-wide results and caveats: Prediction of ophthalmopathy progression reached 70.59% sensitivity and 72% to 75% specificity.

The CDR3 contains 13 residues. The V gene lost 6 bases and the J gene lost 0 bases, with 12 bases spanning the gap. Germline assignment: CDR1 SQVTM and CDR2 ANQGSEA. The source of this sequence is an adult man with Graves' ophthalmopathy. Source material: peripheral blood. The rearrangement links TRBV29-1 to TRBJ2-7, with D perhaps matching TRBD1 (6 bases). Written as DNA, the CDR3 is TGCAGCGTCCAGGACAGTAACTCCTACGAGCAGTACTTC. This sequence encodes CSVQDSNSYEQYF.